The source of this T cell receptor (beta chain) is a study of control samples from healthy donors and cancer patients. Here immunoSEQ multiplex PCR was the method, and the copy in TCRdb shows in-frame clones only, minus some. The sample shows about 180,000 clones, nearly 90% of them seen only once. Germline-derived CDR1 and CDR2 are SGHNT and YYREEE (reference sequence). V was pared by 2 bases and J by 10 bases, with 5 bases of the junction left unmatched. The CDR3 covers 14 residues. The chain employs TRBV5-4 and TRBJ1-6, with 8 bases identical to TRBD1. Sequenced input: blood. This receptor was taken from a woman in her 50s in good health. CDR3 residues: CASSFDRGQSPLHF. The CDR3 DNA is TGTGCCAGCAGCTTCGACAGGGGTCAGTCACCCCTCCACTTT.